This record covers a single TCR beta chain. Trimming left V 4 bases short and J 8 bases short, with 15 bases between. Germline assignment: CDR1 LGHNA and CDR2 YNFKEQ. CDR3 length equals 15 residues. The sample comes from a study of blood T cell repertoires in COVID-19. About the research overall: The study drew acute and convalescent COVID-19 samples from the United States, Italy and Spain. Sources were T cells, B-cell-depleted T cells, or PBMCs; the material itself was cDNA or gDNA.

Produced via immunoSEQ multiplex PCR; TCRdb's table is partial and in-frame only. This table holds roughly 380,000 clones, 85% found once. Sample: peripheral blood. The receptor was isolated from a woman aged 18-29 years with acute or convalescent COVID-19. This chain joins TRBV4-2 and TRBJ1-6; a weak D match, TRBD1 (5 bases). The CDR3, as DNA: TGTGCCAGCAGCCCCCAGCCAGGGAAGGATTCACCCCTCCACTTT. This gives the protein CASSPQPGKDSPLHF.